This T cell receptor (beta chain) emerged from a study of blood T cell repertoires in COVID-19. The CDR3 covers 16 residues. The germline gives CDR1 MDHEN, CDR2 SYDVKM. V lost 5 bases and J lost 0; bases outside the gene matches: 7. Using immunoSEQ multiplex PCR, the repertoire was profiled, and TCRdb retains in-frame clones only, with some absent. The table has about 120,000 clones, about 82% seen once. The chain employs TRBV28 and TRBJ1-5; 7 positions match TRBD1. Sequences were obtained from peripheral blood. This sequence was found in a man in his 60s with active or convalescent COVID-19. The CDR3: CASSRQGRASNQPQHF. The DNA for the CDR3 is TGTGCCAGCAGTCGACAGGGCCGGGCTAGCAATCAGCCCCAGCATTTT.